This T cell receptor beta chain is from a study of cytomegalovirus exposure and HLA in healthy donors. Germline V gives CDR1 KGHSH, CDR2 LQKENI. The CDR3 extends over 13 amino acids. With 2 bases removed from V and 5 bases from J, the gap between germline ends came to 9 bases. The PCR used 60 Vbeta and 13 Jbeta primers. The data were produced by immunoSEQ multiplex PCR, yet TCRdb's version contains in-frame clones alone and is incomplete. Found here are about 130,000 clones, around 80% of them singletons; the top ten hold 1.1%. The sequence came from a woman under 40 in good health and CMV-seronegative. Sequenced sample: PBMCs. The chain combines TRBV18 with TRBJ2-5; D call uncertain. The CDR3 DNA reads TGTGCCAGCTCACCATTTCTAGAGGAGACCCAGTACTTC. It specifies CASSPFLEETQYF.